Shown below are 23 T cell receptor beta chains from a single sample sequenced in a study of vaccination effects on CD4 cells after COVID-19 (dated by TCRdb to 2021 to 2024). Library preparation was by the immunoSEQ multiplex PCR assay. TCRdb's version of the immuneACCESS table is confined to in-frame rearrangements and falls short of the full clone set. An unresolved V gene accounts for under half of the shortfall where checked; the remainder is of unknown origin. For this sample there are 35,000 to 40,000 clones; about three quarters appear just once. The top ten clones comprise approximately 15% of the sample. In the ViraFEST assay, PBMC were stimulated with viral peptide pools, and TCR sequencing was then used to find antigen-specific CD4+ T cell clonotypes based on their expansion. After 10 to 11 days of culture, CD4+ T cells were isolated with the EasySep CD4+ T cell isolation kit. PCR-confirmed SARS-CoV-2 infection had occurred in convalescent patients between March and December 2020, before the Alpha, Beta and Delta variants emerged in the United States.

These receptors lack a known antigen. Source: CD4+ T cells from PBMCs cultured with HCoV-NL63 spike peptides, taken before COVID-19 vaccination. This specimen's cell subset or site label, interpreted: HCoV-NL63 spike overlapping peptide pool stimulation. The receptors come from a human donor who had a prior SARS-CoV-2 infection.

This chain links TRBV5-5 with TRBJ1-2, with TRBD1 identical over 10 bases. The germline gives CDR1 SGHKS, CDR2 YYEKEE (reference sequence). V lost 4 bases to trimming and J lost 7 bases; unmatched junction nucleotides: 16. CDR3 size: 17 residues. CDR3 region: CASSGSTGGAWSGGYTF. The CDR3 coding sequence is TGTGCCAGCAGCGGGTCGACAGGGGGCGCTTGGAGTGGTGGCTACACCTTC.

This chain links TRBV5-1 with TRBJ1-1; D is possibly TRBD1 (5 bases). V was trimmed by 2 bases and J by 4 bases, leaving 15 bases between them. Per the germline V gene, CDR1 is SGHRS and CDR2 is YFSETQ. The CDR3 is 15 amino acids. The CDR3 protein is CASSFDGTSGTEAFF. CDR3 DNA: TGCGCCAGCAGCTTTGACGGGACTTCAGGCACTGAAGCTTTCTTT.

V usage is TRBV18 and J usage is TRBJ2-3; 10 positions agree with TRBD1. Per the germline V gene, CDR1 is KGHSH and CDR2 is LQKENI. V gave up 1 base and J gave up 6 bases; unmatched junction bases: 4. There are 15 residues in the CDR3. The CDR3 nucleotides are TGTGCCAGCTCACCACGGACAGGGGGAGGGGATACGCAGTATTTT. It translates to CASSPRTGGGDTQYF.

J is TRBJ2-2 and V is TRBV12-5; D is possibly TRBD2 (6 bases). The CDR3 loop spans 15 amino acids. Germline CDR1 and CDR2: LGHNT and FRNRAP. Trimming took 2 bases from V and 4 from J, leaving 11 bases between them. The CDR3 sequence: CASGLRLVATGELFF. The DNA for the CDR3 is TGTGCTAGTGGTTTGAGACTAGTGGCCACCGGGGAGCTGTTTTTT.

In its sample, this clone was seen a few times. The chain is built from TRBV5-1 and TRBJ2-1; TRBD2 agrees at 12 bases. The germline gives CDR1 SGHRS, CDR2 YFSETQ. The V and J ends lost 4 bases and 3 bases, in that order; junction bases with no gene match: 14. The CDR3 covers 19 residues. The CDR3 DNA follows: TGCGCCAGCAGCCCGGGCCCCGGGACTAGCGGGCTGAACTACAATGAGCAGTTCTTC. Protein sequence: CASSPGPGTSGLNYNEQFF. The complete variable domain, with remaining parts taken from reference TRBV5-1 and TRBJ2-1, reads KAGVTQTPRYLIKTRGQQVTLSCSPISGHRSVSWYQQTPGQGLQFLFEYFSETQRNKGNFPGRFSGRQFSNSRSEMNVSTLELGDSALYLCASSPGPGTSGLNYNEQFFGPGTRLTVL.

This clone has just a few counts. The DNA of the CDR3 is TGTGCCAGCAGAGACTTTGATCAGCCCCAGCATTTT. This codes for CASRDFDQPQHF. The chain links TRBV2 to TRBJ1-5; no definite D call. This CDR3 is 12 amino acids long. V shed 6 bases and J shed 5 bases, with 8 bases lying between them. Germline lookup yields CDR1 SNHLY and CDR2 FYNNEI.

This chain uses TRBV5-6 with TRBJ1-6; no reliable D call. The germline CDR1 and CDR2 sequences are SGHDT and YYEEEE. Trimming left V 7 bases short and J 4 bases short, with 9 bases between. The CDR3 contains 13 residues. The CDR3 here is CASSGRYNSPLHF. CDR3 DNA sequence: TGTGCCAGCTCCGGCAGGTATAATTCACCCCTCCACTTT.

This clone was counted a few times. The CDR3 protein is CASSPQGFWGEQYF. The CDR3 bases are TGTGCCAGCAGCCCACAGGGGTTCTGGGGCGAGCAGTACTTC. The chain combines TRBV5-4 with TRBJ2-7, with 7 bases aligning to TRBD1. This CDR3 comprises 14 residues. V was clipped by 4 bases and J by 6 bases; unmatched bases: 10. CDR1 and CDR2 from the germline V gene are SGHNT and YYREEE (reference sequence).

The rearrangement links TRBV18 to TRBJ2-3; unclear D gene. This CDR3 comprises 15 residues. The V end lost 4 bases, the J end lost 2 bases, and 13 bases lay between the germline ends. CDR1 and CDR2 from the germline V gene are KGHSH and LQKENI. The CDR3 here is CASSHSLGDTDTQYF. CDR3 bases: TGTGCCAGCTCACACTCCCTAGGAGACACAGATACGCAGTATTTT. The full variable domain, in which reference TRBV18 and TRBJ2-3 provide the parts outside the CDR3, is NAGVMQNPRHLVRRRGQEARLRCSPMKGHSHVYWYRQLPEEGLKFMVYLQKENIIDESGMPKERFSAEFPKEGPSILRIQQVVRGDSAAYFCASSHSLGDTDTQYFGPGTRLTVL.

J is TRBJ1-4 and V is TRBV5-4; D is unclear. Germline CDR1 SGHNT, CDR2 YYREEE (reference sequence). The V and J ends lost 3 bases and 5 bases respectively, with 11 bases between them. The CDR3 has 14 amino acids. CDR3 region: CASSSVGPNEKLFF. CDR3 DNA: TGTGCCAGCAGCTCTGTTGGACCGAATGAAAAACTGTTTTTT.

The chain has TRBV7-9 and TRBJ1-1, with no clear D. V lost 6 bases and J 5 bases, leaving 7 bases between the germline ends. CDR1 is SEHNR, CDR2 FQNEAQ, per germline (reference sequence). This CDR3 region has 11 residues. The CDR3, as DNA: TGTGCCAGCAGTTGGGAAACTGAAGCTTTCTTT. It encodes CASSWETEAFF.

This clone has only a few counts. The CDR3 coding sequence is TGTGCCAGCAGCTCCGGGACAGGGGGCACTGAGCAGTTCTTC. Translated: CASSSGTGGTEQFF. The rearrangement joins TRBV7-3 to TRBJ2-1; 12 nucleotides match TRBD1. CDR1 SGHTA and CDR2 FQGTGA come from the germline V gene. This CDR3 contains 14 residues. Trimming removed 4 bases from V and 9 bases from J; junction bases left unmatched: 4.

CDR3 bases: TGTGCCAGCAGCCCTAGGGGCGGGAATCAGCCCCAGCATTTT. The encoded protein is CASSPRGGNQPQHF. This chain links TRBV9 with TRBJ1-5; D may be TRBD1 (5 bases). Germline V gene sequence: CDR1 SGDLS, CDR2 YYNGEE. This CDR3 contains 14 residues. Trimming removed 4 bases from V and 4 bases from J, with 12 bases in between.

The J gene is TRBJ1-2, the V gene TRBV7-2; D unresolved. There are 13 residues in the CDR3. Trimming took off 5 bases at V and 6 bases at J, with 13 bases between the two ends. CDR1 SGHTA and CDR2 FQGNSA come from the germline V gene. The CDR3: CASSHGLKNGYTF. The CDR3 DNA follows: TGTGCCAGCAGCCACGGACTGAAGAATGGCTACACCTTC.

The chain uses TRBV11-2 and TRBJ2-2; TRBD2 agrees at 9 bases. The CDR3 consists of 16 residues. The junction had 10 bases not matched to a gene; V was cut back by 5 bases and J by 6 bases. Germline-derived CDR1 and CDR2 are SGHAT and FQNNGV. The CDR3 region is CASSPRAGTSSGELFF. In nucleotides, the CDR3 is TGTGCCAGCAGCCCCCGGGCCGGGACTAGCTCCGGGGAGCTGTTTTTT.

In its sample, this clone was seen a few times. In DNA, the CDR3 is TGTGCCAGCAGCTTATTTCGGGACAATGAGCAGTTCTTC. Residues: CASSLFRDNEQFF. This chain joins TRBV7-9 and TRBJ2-1; no clear D. This CDR3 region has 13 residues. V was cut by 2 bases and J by 5 bases, with 7 bases left in between. Germline CDR1 is SEHNR and CDR2 is FQNEAQ (reference sequence).

This clone was counted between two and nine times. V usage is TRBV25-1 and J usage is TRBJ1-4, with D unclear. Trimming removed 4 bases at V and 8 bases at J, with 5 bases between. The CDR3 totals 11 residues. Germline V lookup: CDR1 MGHDK, CDR2 SYGVNS. CDR3 coding DNA: TGTGCCAGCAGTGGTAGGGAAAAACTGTTTTTT. Translated: CASSGREKLFF.

The chain couples TRBV2 to TRBJ2-7, with D possibly TRBD1 on 6 matching bases. Germline CDR1 reads SNHLY; CDR2 reads FYNNEI. V was clipped by 7 bases and J by 4 bases, with 14 bases between them. The CDR3 is 13 amino acids. The CDR3 DNA sequence: TGTGCCAGCACTGGGGGCCTAGCATACGAGCAGTACTTC. This codes for CASTGGLAYEQYF.

The chain recombines TRBV19 with TRBJ2-1; D is ambiguous. Germline CDR1 reads LNHDA; CDR2 reads SQIVND (reference sequence). Trimming took 3 bases from V and 3 from J, leaving 15 bases between them. CDR3 length: 16 residues. CDR3 sequence: CASSIYLLGRYNEQFF. The CDR3 DNA reads as TGTGCCAGTAGTATCTATCTCCTTGGCCGCTACAATGAGCAGTTCTTC.

This clone was observed a handful of times. The chain employs TRBV4-1 and TRBJ1-5, with D possibly being TRBD1 (5 bases). CDR1 is MGHRA and CDR2 is YSYEKL in the germline V gene. The length of the CDR3 is 15 residues. The V end was cut by 3 bases, the J end by 2 bases, with 11 bases between. CDR3: CASSQRGFGNQPQHF. The CDR3 DNA is TGCGCCAGCAGCCAGAGGGGATTTGGCAATCAGCCCCAGCATTTT.

This chain uses TRBV4-3 with TRBJ2-3; tentatively, D is TRBD1 or TRBD2 (5 bases each). Trimming removed 4 bases at V and 4 bases at J, with 18 bases between. Germline values: CDR1 LGHNA, CDR2 YSLEER. The CDR3 is 16 amino acids. The CDR3 is CASSRMIHWGSDTQYF. CDR3 DNA sequence: TGCGCCAGCAGCCGAATGATACATTGGGGGTCAGATACGCAGTATTTT.

The chain has TRBV6-6 and TRBJ1-1; possibly TRBD1 for D (6 bases). The CDR3 sequence is 15 residues long. Trimming removed 2 bases from V and 11 bases from J, with 21 bases in between. Germline V gene lookup returns CDR1 MNHNY and CDR2 SVGAGI (reference sequence). In DNA form, the CDR3 reads TGTGCCAGCAGTTACAACTCAGGGGCCCCCTTGGGGGCTTTCTTT. Amino acid sequence: CASSYNSGAPLGAFF.

The gene calls are TRBV6-2 or TRBV6-3 and TRBJ2-1; D gene unclear. V lost 5 bases to trimming and J lost 1 base, with 12 bases between them. Germline-derived CDR1 and CDR2 are MNHEY and SVGEGT. The CDR3 spans 15 residues. As DNA, the CDR3 is TGTGCCAGCAGTCATGGTGGTAGGTCCTACAATGAGCAGTTCTTC. Translated: CASSHGGRSYNEQFF.